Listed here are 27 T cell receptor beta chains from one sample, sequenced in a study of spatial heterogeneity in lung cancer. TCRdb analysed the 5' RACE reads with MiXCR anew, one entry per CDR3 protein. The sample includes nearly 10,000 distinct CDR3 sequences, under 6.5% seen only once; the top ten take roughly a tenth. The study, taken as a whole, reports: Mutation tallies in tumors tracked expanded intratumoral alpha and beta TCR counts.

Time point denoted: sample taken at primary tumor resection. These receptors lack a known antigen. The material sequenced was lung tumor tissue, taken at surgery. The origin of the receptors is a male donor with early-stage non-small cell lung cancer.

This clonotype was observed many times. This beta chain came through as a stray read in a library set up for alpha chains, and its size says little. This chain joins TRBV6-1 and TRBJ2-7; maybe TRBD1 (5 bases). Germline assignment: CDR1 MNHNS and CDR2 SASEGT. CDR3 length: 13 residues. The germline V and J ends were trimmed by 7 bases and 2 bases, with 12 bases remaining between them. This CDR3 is CASTLTVAYEQYF. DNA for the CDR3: TGTGCCAGCACCCTGACAGTCGCCTACGAGCAGTACTTC.

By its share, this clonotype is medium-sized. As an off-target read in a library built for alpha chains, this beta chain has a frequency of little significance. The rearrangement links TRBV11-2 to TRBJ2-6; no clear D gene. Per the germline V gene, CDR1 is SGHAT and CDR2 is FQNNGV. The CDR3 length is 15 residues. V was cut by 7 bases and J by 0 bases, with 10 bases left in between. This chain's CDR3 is CASTTISSGANVLTF. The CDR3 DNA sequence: TGTGCCAGCACCACCATAAGCTCTGGGGCCAACGTCCTGACTTTC. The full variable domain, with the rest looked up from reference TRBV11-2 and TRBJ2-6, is EAGVAQSPRYKIIEKRQSVAFWCNPISGHATLYWYQQILGQGPKLLIQFQNNGVVDDSQLPKDRFSAERLKGVDSTLKIQPAKLEDSAVYLCASTTISSGANVLTFGAGSRLTVL.

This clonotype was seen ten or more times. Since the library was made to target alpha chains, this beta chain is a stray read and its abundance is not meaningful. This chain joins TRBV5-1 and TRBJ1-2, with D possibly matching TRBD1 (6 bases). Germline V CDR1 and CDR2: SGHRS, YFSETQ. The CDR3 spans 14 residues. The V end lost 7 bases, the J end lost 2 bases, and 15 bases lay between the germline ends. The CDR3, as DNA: TGCGCCAGCTATACAGGGAACGGGAACTATGGCTACACCTTC. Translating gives CASYTGNGNYGYTF.

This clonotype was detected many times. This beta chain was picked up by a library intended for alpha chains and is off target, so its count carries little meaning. In DNA, the CDR3 is TGCGCCAGCAGCCCTCACTGGGGCGGCGGCAATCAGCCCCAGCATTTT. Its protein is CASSPHWGGGNQPQHF. The rearrangement joins TRBV4-1 to TRBJ1-5, with a possible D match to TRBD1 (5 bases). Germline loops: CDR1 MGHRA, CDR2 YSYEKL. The length of the CDR3 is 16 residues. Between the trimmed V and J ends, which lost 4 bases and 2 bases, there was a span of 15 bases.

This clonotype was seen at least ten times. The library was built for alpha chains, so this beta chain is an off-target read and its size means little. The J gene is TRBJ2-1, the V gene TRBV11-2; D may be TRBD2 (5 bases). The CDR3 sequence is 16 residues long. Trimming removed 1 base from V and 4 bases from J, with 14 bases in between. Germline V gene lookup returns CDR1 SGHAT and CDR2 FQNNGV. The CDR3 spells CASSLANRGLYNEQFF. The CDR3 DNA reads TGTGCCAGCAGCTTAGCCAACCGTGGACTGTACAATGAGCAGTTCTTC.

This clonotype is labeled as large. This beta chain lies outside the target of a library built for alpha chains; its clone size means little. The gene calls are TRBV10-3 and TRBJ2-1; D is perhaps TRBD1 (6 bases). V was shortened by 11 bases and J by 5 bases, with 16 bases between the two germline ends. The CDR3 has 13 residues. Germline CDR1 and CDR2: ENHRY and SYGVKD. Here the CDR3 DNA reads TGTGCCGTCAAGGACAGCGCGGACAATGAGCAGTTCTTC. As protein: CAVKDSADNEQFF.

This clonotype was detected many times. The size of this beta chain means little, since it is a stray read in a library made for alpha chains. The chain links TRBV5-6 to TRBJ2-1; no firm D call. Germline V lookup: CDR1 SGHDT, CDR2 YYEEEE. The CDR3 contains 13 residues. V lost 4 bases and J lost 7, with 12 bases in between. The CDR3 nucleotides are TGTGCCAGCAGCAGTCGGACCAATAATGAGCAGTTCTTC. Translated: CASSSRTNNEQFF.

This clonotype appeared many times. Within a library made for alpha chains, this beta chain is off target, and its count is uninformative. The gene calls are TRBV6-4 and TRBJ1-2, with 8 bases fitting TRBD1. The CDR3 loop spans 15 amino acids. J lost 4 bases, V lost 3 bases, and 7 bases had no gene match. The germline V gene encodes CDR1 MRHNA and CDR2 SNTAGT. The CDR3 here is CASSDNGQGSYGYTF. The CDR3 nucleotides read TGTGCCAGCAGTGATAACGGACAGGGAAGCTATGGCTACACCTTC.

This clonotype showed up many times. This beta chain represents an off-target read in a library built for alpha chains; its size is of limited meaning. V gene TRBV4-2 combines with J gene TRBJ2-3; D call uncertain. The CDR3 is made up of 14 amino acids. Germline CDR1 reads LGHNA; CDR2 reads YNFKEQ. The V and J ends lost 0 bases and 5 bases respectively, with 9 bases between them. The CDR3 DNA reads TGTGCCAGCAGCCAAGATAGGGCCAAAGATACGCAGTATTTT. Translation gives CASSQDRAKDTQYF.

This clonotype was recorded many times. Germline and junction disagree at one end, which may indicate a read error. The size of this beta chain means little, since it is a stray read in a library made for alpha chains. The CDR3 here is CASSLGNQRQETQYF. The CDR3 DNA is TGTGCTAGCAGCTTGGGCAATCAAAGACAAGAGACCCAGTACTTC. The chain has TRBV7-7 and TRBJ2-5; D remains ambiguous. The CDR3 has 15 amino acids. CDR1 and CDR2 from the germline V gene are SSHAT and FNYEAQ (reference sequence).

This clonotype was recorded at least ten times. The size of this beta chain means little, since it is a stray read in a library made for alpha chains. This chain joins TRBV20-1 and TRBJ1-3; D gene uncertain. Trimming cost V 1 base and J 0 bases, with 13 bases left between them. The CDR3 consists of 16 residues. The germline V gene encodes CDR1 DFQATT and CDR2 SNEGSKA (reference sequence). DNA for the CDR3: TGCAGTGCTAGAGTCCATGGTCAGAGCTCTGGAAACACCATATATTTT. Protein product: CSARVHGQSSGNTIYF.

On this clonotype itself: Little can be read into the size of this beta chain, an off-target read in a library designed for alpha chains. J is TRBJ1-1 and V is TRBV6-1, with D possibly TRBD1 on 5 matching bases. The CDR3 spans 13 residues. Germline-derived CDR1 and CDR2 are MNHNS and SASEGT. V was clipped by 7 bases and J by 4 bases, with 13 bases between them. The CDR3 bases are TGTGCCAGCAATCCGGGGGGGGGCACTGAAGCTTTCTTT. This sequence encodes CASNPGGGTEAFF.

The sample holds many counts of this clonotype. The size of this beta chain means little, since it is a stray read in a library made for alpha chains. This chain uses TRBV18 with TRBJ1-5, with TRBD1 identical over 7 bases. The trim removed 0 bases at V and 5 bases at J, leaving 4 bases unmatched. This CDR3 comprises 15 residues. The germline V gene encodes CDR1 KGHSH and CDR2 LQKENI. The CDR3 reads CASSPPRQGDQPQHF. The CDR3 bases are TGTGCCAGCTCACCACCCCGCCAGGGGGATCAGCCCCAGCATTTT.

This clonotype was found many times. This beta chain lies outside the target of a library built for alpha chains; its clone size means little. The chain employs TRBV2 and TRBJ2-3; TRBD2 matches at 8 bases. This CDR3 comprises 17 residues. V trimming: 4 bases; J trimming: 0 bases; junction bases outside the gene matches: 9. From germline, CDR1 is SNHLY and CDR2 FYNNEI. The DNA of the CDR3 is TGTGCCAGCAGTGGGGGGCAGCGGGGGTGGAGCACAGATACGCAGTATTTT. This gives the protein CASSGGQRGWSTDTQYF.

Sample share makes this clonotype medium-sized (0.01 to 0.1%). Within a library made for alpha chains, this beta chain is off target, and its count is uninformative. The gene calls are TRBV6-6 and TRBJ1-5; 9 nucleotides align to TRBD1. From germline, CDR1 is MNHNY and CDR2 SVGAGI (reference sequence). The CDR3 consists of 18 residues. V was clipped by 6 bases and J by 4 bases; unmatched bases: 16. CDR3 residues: CASRVSLGGQGPNQPQHF. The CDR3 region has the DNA TGTGCCAGCAGGGTTAGTCTGGGCGGACAGGGGCCTAATCAGCCCCAGCATTTT.

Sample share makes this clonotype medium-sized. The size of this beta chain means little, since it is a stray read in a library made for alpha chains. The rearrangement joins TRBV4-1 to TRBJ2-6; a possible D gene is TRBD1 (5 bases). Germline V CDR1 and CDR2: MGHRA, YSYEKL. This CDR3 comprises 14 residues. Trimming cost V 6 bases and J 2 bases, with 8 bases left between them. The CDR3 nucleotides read TGCGCCAGCAGTGTAGGGGCTGGGGCCAACGTCCTGACTTTC. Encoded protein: CASSVGAGANVLTF.

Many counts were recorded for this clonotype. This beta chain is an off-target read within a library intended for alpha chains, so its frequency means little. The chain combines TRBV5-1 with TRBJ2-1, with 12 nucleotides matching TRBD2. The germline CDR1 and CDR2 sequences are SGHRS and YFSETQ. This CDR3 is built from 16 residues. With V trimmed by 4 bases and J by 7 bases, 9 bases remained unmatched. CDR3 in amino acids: CASSPWTSGDANEQFF. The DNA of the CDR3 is TGCGCCAGCAGCCCCTGGACTAGCGGGGATGCGAATGAGCAGTTCTTC.

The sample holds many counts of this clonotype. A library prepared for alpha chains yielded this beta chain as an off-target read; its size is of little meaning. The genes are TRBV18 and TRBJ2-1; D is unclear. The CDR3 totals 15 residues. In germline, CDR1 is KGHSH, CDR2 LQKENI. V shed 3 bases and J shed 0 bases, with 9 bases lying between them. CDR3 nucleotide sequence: TGTGCCAGCTCACCCCCCAGCAGCTCCTACAATGAGCAGTTCTTC. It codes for CASSPPSSSYNEQFF.

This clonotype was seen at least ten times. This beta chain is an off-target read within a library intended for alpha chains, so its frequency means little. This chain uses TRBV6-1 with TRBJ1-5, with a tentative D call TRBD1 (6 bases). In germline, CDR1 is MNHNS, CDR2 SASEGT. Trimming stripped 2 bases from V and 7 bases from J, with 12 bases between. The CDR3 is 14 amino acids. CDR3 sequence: CASSENRVGQPQHF. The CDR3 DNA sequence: TGTGCCAGCAGTGAAAACAGGGTAGGACAGCCCCAGCATTTT.

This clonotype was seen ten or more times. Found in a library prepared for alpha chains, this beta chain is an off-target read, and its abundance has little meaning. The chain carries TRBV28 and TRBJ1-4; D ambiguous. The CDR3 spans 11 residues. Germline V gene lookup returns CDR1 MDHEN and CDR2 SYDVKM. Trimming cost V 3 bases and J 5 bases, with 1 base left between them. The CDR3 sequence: CASSLNEKLFF. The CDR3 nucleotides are TGTGCCAGCAGTTTGAATGAAAAACTGTTTTTT.

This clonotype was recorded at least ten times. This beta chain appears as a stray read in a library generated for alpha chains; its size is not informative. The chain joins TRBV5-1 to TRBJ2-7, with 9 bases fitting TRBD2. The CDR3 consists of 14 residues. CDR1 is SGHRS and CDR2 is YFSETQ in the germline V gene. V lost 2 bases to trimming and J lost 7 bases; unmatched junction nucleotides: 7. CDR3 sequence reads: CASSFPSGASEQYF. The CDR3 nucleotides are TGCGCCAGCAGCTTCCCTAGCGGGGCCTCAGAGCAGTACTTC.

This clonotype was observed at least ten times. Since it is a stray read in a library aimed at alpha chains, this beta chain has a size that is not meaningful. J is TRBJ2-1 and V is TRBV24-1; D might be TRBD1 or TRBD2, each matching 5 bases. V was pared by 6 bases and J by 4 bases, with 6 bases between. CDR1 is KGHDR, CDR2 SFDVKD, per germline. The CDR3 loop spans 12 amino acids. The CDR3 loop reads CATSWGYNEQFF. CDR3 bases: TGTGCCACCAGTTGGGGGTACAATGAGCAGTTCTTC.

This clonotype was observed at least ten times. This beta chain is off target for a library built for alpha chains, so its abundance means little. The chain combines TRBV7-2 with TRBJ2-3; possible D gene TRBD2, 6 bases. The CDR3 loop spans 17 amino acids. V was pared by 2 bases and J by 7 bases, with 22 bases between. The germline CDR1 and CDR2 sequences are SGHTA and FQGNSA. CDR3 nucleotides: TGTGCCAGCAGCTTAAACCCCGCTGGGGCGGGGCGGAATACGCAGTATTTT. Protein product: CASSLNPAGAGRNTQYF.

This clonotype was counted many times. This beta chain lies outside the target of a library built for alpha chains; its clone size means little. In nucleotides, the CDR3 is TGTGCCAGCAGTCGGGGATTAACCTCACCCCTCCACTTT. The encoded protein is CASSRGLTSPLHF. The rearrangement uses TRBV14 and TRBJ1-6; no firm D call. V was cut by 6 bases and J by 10 bases, with 13 bases left in between. There are 13 residues in the CDR3. Germline values: CDR1 SGHDN, CDR2 FVKESK.

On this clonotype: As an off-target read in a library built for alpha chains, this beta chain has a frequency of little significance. The DNA for the CDR3 is TGTGCCACCAGCGTAGGACAGCTCAACACTGAAGCTTTCTTT. It yields the protein CATSVGQLNTEAFF. The V call is TRBV15, the J call TRBJ1-1; D might be TRBD1 (6 bases). Per the germline V gene, CDR1 is LNHNV and CDR2 is YYDKDF (reference sequence). Trimming removed 5 bases from V and 2 bases from J, with 12 bases in between. There are 14 residues in the CDR3.

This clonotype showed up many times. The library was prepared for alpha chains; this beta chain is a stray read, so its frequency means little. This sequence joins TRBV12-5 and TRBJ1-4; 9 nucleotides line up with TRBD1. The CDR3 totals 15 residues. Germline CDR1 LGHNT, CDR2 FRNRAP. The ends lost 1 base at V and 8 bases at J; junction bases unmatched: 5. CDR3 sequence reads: CASGLASTGGEKLFF. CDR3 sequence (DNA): TGTGCTAGTGGTTTGGCATCGACAGGGGGGGAAAAACTGTTTTTT.

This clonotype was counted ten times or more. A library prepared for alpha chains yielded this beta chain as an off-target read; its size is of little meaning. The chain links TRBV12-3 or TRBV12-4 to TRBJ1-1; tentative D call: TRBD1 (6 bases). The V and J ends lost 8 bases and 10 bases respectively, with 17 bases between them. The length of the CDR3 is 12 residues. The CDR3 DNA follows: TGTGCCAGCCGACTGGGGGGGGGCAGAGCTTTCTTT. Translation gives CASRLGGGRAFF.